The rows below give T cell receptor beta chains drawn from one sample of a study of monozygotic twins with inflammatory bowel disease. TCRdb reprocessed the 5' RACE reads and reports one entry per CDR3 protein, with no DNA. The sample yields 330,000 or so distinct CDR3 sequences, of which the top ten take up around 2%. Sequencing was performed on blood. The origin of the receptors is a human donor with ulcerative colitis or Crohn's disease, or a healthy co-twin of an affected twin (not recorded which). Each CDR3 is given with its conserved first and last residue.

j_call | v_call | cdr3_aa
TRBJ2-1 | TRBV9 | CASSLQLSSTNEQFF
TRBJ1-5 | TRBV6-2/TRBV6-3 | CASSYSSASLMGNQPQHF
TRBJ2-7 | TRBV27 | CASSKTAVGSYEQYF
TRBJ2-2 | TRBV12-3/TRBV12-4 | CASSSLPTLNTGELFF
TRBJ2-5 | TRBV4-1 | CASSQWGKETQYF
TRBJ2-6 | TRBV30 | CAWSRTLGAPSGANVLTF
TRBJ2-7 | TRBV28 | CASSSPLQIESIQYF
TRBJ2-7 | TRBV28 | CASSLSGLGNYEQYF
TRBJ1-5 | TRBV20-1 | CSAPSGRGLGQPQHF
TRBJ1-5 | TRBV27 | CASRNNIGTNQPQHF
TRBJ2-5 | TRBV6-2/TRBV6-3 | CASSPADETQYF
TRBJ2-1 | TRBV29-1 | CSAKTGTGVQFF
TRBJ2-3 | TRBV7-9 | CASSLRTSGGTDTQYF
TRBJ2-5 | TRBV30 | CAWSVLGDNEYF
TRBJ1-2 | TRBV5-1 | CASSLGGAPAWGYTF
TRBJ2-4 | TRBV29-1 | CSSTGEGNIQYF
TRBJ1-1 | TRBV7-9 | CASSPDYRLGVGRDFRAEAFF
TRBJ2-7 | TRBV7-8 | CASSPGGDGIDEQYF
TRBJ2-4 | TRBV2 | CASRPVTGGEAYF
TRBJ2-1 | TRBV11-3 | CASSLTSEGKQFF
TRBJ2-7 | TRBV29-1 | CSVEARGYEQYF
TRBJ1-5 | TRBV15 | CATSRDRNQPQHF
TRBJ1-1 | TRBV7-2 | CASSHSYGTLNTEAFF